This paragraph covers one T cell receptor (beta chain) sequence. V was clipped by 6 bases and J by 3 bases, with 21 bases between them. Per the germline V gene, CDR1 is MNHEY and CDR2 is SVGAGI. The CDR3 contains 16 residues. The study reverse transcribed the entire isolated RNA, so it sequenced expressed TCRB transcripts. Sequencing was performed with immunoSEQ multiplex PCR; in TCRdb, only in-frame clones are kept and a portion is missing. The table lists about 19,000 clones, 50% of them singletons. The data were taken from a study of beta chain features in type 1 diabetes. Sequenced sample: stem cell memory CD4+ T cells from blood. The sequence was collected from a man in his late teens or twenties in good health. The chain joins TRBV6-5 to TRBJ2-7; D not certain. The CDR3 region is CASRYRSGSPGYEQYF. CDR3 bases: TGTGCCAGCAGGTACCGGTCCGGCTCGCCGGGCTACGAGCAGTACTTC.